This is a list of T cell receptor beta chains from one sample in a study of T cells in Graves' hyperthyroidism and ophthalmopathy. From the multiplex PCR reads, TCRdb called clonotypes with MiXCR, one entry per CDR3 protein. The profile shows over 500,000 distinct CDR3 sequences, around 16% of them singletons. The sample consisted of blood. These receptors were taken from a young woman with Graves' ophthalmopathy. The CDR3 runs from the conserved cysteine through the conserved F or W. The D gene is left open where the match is weak. Rows give clone size only sometimes, using once, few, many, or a class for an expanded clone.

d_call j_call v_call clone_size cdr3_aa cdr3_nt
TRBD1 TRBJ1-6 TRBV28 many CASKIDRDNSPLHF TGTGCCAGCAAAATAGACAGGGATAATTCACCCCTCCACTTT
. TRBJ1-1 TRBV6-2/TRBV6-3 many CASRLAGSNTEAFF TGTGCCAGCAGGCTAGCCGGCTCGAACACTGAAGCTTTCTTT
. TRBJ2-3 TRBV20-1 many CSARGYADTQYF TGCAGTGCTAGGGGCTACGCAGATACGCAGTATTTT
TRBD1 TRBJ2-7 TRBV28 . CASSLFSTGGTYEQYF TGTGCCAGCAGTTTATTCTCGACAGGGGGCACCTACGAGCAGTACTTC
. TRBJ2-5 TRBV11-3 many CASSFGAGTLQTQYF TGTGCCAGCAGCTTCGGGGCGGGAACCCTTCAGACCCAGTACTTC
TRBD1 TRBJ1-2 TRBV29-1 few CSVEGQGNYGYTF TGCAGCGTTGAAGGACAGGGGAACTATGGCTACACCTTC
. TRBJ2-1 TRBV24-1 . CATSDSDMVTYNEQFF TGTGCCACCAGTGATTCGGACATGGTAACTTACAATGAGCAGTTCTTC
. TRBJ2-2 TRBV13 many CASSGIRTGELFF TGTGCCAGCAGTGGAATCCGCACCGGGGAGCTGTTTTTT
. TRBJ2-2 TRBV19 . CASSIAHSSGELFF TGTGCCAGTAGTATAGCCCACTCCTCCGGGGAGCTGTTTTTT
. TRBJ2-2 TRBV6-1 many CASSYGAQTGELFF TGTGCCAGCAGTTATGGGGCACAAACCGGGGAGCTGTTTTTT
. TRBJ2-1 TRBV11-2 . CASSLITGQSNEQFF TGTGCCAGCAGCTTAATTACAGGGCAATCCAATGAGCAGTTCTTC
. TRBJ2-3 TRBV12-3/TRBV12-4 many CASSFFPDTQYF TGTGCCAGCAGCTTCTTCCCAGATACGCAGTATTTT
TRBD2 TRBJ2-7 TRBV20-1 many CSARRLAGRYEQYF TGCAGTGCACGGAGACTAGCAGGGAGGTACGAGCAGTACTTC
. TRBJ2-7 TRBV7-2 once CASSLEQASDYEQYF TGTGCCAGCAGCTTAGAACAGGCAAGCGACTACGAGCAGTACTTC
. TRBJ1-1 TRBV29-1 few CSPTQGNTEAFF TGCAGCCCGACCCAGGGGAACACTGAAGCTTTCTTT
TRBD1 TRBJ2-7 TRBV7-2 many CASSSYGTGPYEQYF TGTGCCAGCAGTTCATATGGGACAGGGCCCTACGAGCAGTACTTC
. TRBJ1-1 TRBV30 . CAWSHHTEAFF TGTGCCTGGAGCCATCACACTGAAGCTTTCTTT